The following is a T cell receptor beta chain sequence with its context. The CDR3 is 15 amino acids. Per the germline V gene, CDR1 is SGHRS and CDR2 is YFSETQ. The V end was cut by 3 bases, the J end by 7 bases, with 19 bases between. These data belong to a study of blood T cell repertoires in COVID-19. The authors' processing: How many nucleated cells were present was estimated from reference gene primer amplification. The data were produced by immunoSEQ multiplex PCR, yet TCRdb's version contains in-frame clones alone and is incomplete. V and J calls and clone size are those listed in that table; D and trimming were worked out from the DNA. The sample holds some 74,000 clones, around 80% seen once.

The V and J genes are TRBV5-1 and TRBJ1-1; D remains unclear. This TCR derives from an elderly woman with active or convalescent COVID-19. Sequenced sample: peripheral blood. The CDR3 coding sequence is TGCGCCAGCAGCTCTCAGACTGAGGCAGCCTTTGAAGCTTTCTTT. It translates to CASSSQTEAAFEAFF.